This T cell receptor beta chain was documented in a study of T cell changes during pregnancy in multiple sclerosis. Profiled with immunoSEQ multiplex PCR; TCRdb holds only in-frame clones, not every one. The data hold about 75,000 clones, with approximately 95% observed a single time. Germline CDR1 is MNHEY and CDR2 is SVGAGI. The V gene end was trimmed by 0 bases and the J gene end by 5 bases; junction bases not matched to a gene: 5. The CDR3 is 16 amino acids. V is TRBV6-5 and J is TRBJ2-1; 9 nucleotides agree with TRBD2. This specimen consisted of CD4+ T cells from peripheral blood mononuclear cells, obtained after pregnancy. The origin of this receptor is a female donor with multiple sclerosis, enrolled in a pregnancy study. The CDR3 DNA reads as TGTGCCAGCAGTTACTCGACTAGCGGAGTAAACAATGAGCAGTTCTTC. Its protein product is CASSYSTSGVNNEQFF.